This T cell receptor beta chain comes out of a study of blood T cell repertoires in COVID-19 (dated by TCRdb to between 2020 and 2021). For context, the study as a whole: Samples covering the acute and convalescent phases of COVID-19 were provided by collaborators in the United States, Italy and Spain. Nearly every sample came with metadata listing a de-identified subject ID, COVID-19 status, age in years and sex. The repertoires were released in a freely available public database intended as a resource for research on the immune response to SARS-CoV-2. Where available, HLA class I and class II types were taken from metadata supplied by the sample provider and were not determined by assay-based typing. Subjects who had been exposed to COVID-19, were actively infected with it, or had recovered from it provided the deeply sampled blood TCRbeta repertoires that made up the dataset. The prospective study material was composed of cDNA or gDNA derived from T cells, B-cell-depleted T cells, or PBMCs. The samples were drawn from two sources: the first 160 participants of the ongoing ImmuneRACE study, and some 1,300 subjects contributed by 6 global collaborators. The full study reports these points: The quantity of clinical and demographic metadata differed by source and by participant and was supplied without curation.

Whole blood was collected in K2EDTA tubes by collaborating institutions according to the institutions' own protocols. For TCRbeta analysis, collaborator samples were shipped as frozen whole blood, as isolated PBMCs, or as DNA extracted from either sample type. Concerning this clone itself: Its target antigen remains unknown. One junction end disagrees with the germline gene, perhaps due to a read error.

TCRbeta CDR3 regions were amplified from genomic DNA using the immunoSEQ Assay, a bias-controlled multiplex PCR. The original pipeline was this. The number of nucleated cells in each sample was estimated by amplification of reference gene primers within the assay. Sequence reads were collapsed and filtered to measure the absolute abundance of every unique TCRbeta CDR3 rearrangement. Productive Simpson clonality was computed per sample as the square root of Simpson's diversity index over productive rearrangements. TCRdb mirrors the immuneACCESS table, restricted to in-frame sequences. Some clones are absent from its copies; in checked studies, under half trace to an unresolved V gene, and the reason for the others is unknown. The D gene and trimming were derived from the DNA, and the V and J assignments and clone size from that table. The sample profile shows about 39,000 clones; about nine tenths of them were found once. The ten biggest clones cover 2% to 2.5% of the sample.

The sequenced sample was peripheral blood. The receptor's source is a man aged 45-65 years with active COVID-19.

CDR3 protein: CARSAGGAGGYHTGELFF. At the DNA level, the sequence is TGTGCCCGCAGCGCAGGGGGGGCGGGAGGTTATCACACCGGGGAGCTGTTTTTT. The chain joins TRBV9 to TRBJ2-2; the D gene is possibly TRBD2, with 8 bases matching. The CDR3 covers 18 residues, taking in both the cysteine and the phenylalanine. Only CDR3 DNA is held: 54 bases, read in frame from base 1. The germline V gene encodes CDR1 SGDLS and CDR2 YYNGEE.